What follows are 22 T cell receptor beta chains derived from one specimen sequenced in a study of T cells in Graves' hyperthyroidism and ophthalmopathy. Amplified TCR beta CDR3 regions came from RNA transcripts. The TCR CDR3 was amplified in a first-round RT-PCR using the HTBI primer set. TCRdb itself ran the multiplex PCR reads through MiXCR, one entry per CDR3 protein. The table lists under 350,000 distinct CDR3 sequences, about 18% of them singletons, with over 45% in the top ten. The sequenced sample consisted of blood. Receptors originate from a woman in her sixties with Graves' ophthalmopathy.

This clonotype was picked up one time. CDR3 protein: CASRQAGGRGYTF. As DNA, the CDR3 is TGTGCCAGCAGACAAGCAGGGGGCCGGGGCTACACCTTC. The rearrangement uses TRBV6-1 and TRBJ1-2, with TRBD1 matching 8 bases. This CDR3 spans 13 amino acids. Trimming at V came to 6 bases and at J to 8 bases, leaving 8 bases not matched to a gene. Germline values: CDR1 MNHNS, CDR2 SASEGT.

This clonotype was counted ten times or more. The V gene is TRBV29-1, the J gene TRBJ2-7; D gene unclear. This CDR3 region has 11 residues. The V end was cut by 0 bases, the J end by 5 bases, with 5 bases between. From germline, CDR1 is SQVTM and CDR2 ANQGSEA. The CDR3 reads CSVEDRDEQYF. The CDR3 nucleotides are TGCAGCGTTGAAGATCGGGACGAGCAGTACTTC.

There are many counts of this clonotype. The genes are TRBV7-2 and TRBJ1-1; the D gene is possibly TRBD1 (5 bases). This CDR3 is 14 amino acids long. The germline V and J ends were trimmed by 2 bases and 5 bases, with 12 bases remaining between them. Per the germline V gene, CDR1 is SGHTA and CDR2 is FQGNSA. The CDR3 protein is CASSLQGAGTEAFF. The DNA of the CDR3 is TGTGCCAGCAGCTTACAGGGCGCTGGGACTGAAGCTTTCTTT.

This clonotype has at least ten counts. As DNA, the CDR3 is TGTGCCAGCAGTGGGCCAACTAGCGGGAACAGACTTTTATTCTTC. Translated: CASSGPTSGNRLLFF. The chain couples TRBV6-1 to TRBJ2-1, with 10 nucleotides matching TRBD2. J lost 16 bases, V lost 4 bases, and 16 bases had no gene match. CDR1 is MNHNS, CDR2 SASEGT, per germline. CDR3 size: 15 residues.

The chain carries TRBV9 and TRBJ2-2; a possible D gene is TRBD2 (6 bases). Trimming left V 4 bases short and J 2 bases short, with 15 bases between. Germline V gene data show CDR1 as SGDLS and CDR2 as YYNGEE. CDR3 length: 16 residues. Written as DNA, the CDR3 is TGTGCCAGCAGCCGGAGCGGGCGGGGAAACACCGGGGAGCTGTTTTTT. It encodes CASSRSGRGNTGELFF.

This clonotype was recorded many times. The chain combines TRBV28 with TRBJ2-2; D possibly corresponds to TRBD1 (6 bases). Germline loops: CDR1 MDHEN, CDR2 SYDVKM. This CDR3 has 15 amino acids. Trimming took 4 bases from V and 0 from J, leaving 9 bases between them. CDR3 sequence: CASSSDRTNTGELFF. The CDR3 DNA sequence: TGTGCCAGCAGTTCAGACAGGACGAACACCGGGGAGCTGTTTTTT.

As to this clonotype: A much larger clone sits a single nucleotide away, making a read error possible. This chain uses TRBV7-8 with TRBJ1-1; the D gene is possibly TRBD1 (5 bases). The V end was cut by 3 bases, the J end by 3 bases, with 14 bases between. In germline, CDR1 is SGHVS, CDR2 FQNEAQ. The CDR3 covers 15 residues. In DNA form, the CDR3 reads TGTGCCAGCAGCTTCTCCTTGACAGTGGACACTGAAGCTTTCTTT. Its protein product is CASSFSLTVDTEAFF.

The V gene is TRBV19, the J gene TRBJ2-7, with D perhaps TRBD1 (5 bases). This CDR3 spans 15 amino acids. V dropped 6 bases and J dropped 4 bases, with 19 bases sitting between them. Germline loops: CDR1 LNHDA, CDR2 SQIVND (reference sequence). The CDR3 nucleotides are TGTGCCAGTAGCCTCCAATTTCAGGGTCTGTACGAGCAGTACTTC. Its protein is CASSLQFQGLYEQYF.

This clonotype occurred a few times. The DNA for the CDR3 is TGTGCCAGCAGTGATTGGTGGGGGGAGGGATCGGATCAGCCCCAGCATTTT. This encodes CASSDWWGEGSDQPQHF. The V call is TRBV25-1, the J call TRBJ1-5; a possible D gene is TRBD1 (5 bases). Trimming took 3 bases from V and 5 from J, leaving 20 bases between them. CDR1 is MGHDK and CDR2 is SYGVNS in the germline V gene. This CDR3 comprises 17 residues.

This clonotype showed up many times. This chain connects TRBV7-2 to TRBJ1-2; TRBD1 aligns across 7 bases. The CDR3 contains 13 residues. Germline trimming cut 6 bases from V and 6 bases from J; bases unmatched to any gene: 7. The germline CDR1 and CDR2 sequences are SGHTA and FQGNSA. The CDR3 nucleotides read TGTGCCAGCAGGCCCCCAGGGGGGAATGGCTACACCTTC. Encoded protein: CASRPPGGNGYTF.

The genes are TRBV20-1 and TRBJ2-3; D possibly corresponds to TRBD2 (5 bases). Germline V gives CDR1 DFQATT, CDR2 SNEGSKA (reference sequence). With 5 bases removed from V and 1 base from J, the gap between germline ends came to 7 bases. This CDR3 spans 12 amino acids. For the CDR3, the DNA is TGCAGTGCTTCGGAGGGCACAGATACGCAGTATTTT. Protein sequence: CSASEGTDTQYF.

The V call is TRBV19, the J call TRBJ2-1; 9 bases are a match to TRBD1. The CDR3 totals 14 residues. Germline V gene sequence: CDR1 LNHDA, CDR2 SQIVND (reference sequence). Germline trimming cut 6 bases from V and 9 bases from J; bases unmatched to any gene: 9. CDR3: CASSTGGGSSEQFF. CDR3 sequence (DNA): TGTGCCAGTAGCACAGGGGGCGGGTCTAGTGAGCAGTTCTTC.

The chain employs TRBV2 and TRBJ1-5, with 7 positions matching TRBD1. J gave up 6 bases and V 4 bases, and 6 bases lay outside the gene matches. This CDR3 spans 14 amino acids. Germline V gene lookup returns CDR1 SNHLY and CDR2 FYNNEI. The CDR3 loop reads CASSVNRGGQPQHF. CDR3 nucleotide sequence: TGTGCCAGCAGTGTTAACAGGGGAGGTCAGCCCCAGCATTTT.

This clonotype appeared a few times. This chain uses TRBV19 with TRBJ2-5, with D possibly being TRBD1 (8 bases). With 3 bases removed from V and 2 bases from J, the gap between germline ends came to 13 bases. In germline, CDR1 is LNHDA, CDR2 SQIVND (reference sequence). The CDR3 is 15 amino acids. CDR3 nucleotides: TGTGCCAGTAGTATCAACAGGGGGGGTCAAGAGACCCAGTACTTC. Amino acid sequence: CASSINRGGQETQYF.

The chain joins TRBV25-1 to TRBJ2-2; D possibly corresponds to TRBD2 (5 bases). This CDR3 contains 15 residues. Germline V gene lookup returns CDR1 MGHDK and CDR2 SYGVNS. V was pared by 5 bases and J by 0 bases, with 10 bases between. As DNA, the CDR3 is TGTGCCAGCAGTAAACGGGGTACGAACACCGGGGAGCTGTTTTTT. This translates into CASSKRGTNTGELFF.

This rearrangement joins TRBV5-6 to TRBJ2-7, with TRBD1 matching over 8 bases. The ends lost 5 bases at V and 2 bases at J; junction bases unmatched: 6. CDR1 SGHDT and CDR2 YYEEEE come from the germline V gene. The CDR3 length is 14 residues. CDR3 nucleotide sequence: TGTGCCAGCAGTCTGACAGGGGATGCCTACGAGCAGTACTTC. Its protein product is CASSLTGDAYEQYF.

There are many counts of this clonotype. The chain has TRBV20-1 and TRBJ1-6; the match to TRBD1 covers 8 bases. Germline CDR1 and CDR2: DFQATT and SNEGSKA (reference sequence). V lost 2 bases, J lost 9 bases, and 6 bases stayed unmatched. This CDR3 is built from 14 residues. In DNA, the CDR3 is TGCAGTGCTAGAACCCCCGGACAGGGTTCACCCCTCCACTTT. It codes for CSARTPGQGSPLHF.

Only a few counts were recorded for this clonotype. In DNA, the CDR3 is TGTGCCACCAGTAGGGGGTTCTCCTACAATGAGCAGTTCTTC. As protein: CATSRGFSYNEQFF. This chain joins TRBV24-1 and TRBJ2-1; D perhaps matches TRBD1 (6 bases). This CDR3 is built from 14 residues. Germline CDR1 is KGHDR and CDR2 is SFDVKD. V was trimmed by 6 bases and J by 0 bases, leaving 8 bases between them.

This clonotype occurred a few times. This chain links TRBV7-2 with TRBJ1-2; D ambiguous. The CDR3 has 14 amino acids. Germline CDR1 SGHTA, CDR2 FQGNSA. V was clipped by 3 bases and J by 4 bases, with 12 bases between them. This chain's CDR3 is CASSLIGEVYGYTF. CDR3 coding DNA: TGTGCCAGCAGCTTGATCGGTGAGGTCTATGGCTACACCTTC.

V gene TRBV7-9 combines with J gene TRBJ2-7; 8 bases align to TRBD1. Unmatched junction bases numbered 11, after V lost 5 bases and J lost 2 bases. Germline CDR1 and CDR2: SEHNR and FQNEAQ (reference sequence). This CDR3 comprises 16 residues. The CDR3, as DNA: TGTGCCAGCAGCCCCGGGACAGGAAAGGGGGCCTACGAGCAGTACTTC. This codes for CASSPGTGKGAYEQYF.

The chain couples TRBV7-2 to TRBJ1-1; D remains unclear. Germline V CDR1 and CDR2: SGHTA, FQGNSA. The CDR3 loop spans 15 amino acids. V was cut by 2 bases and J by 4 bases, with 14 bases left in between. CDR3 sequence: CASSLSTWGGTEAFF. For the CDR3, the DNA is TGTGCCAGCAGCTTATCCACTTGGGGAGGCACTGAAGCTTTCTTT.

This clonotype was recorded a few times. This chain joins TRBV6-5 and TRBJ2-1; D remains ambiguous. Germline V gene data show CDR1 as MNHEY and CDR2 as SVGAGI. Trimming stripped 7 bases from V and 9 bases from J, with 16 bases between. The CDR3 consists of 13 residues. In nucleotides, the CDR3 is TGTGCCAGCACTTTGGGCGGTTGGCCTGAGCAGTTCTTC. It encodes CASTLGGWPEQFF.